Below are 19 T cell receptor beta chains sequenced from a single sample in a study of blood T cell repertoires in COVID-19. TCRdb's table, derived via immunoSEQ multiplex PCR, lists solely in-frame clones and lacks some. The table shows some 150,000 clones, with 70% to 85% occurring only once. Sequencing was carried out using peripheral blood. These receptors were collected from a woman in her 50s in a cohort sampled during active or convalescent COVID-19.

DNA for the CDR3: TGCGCCAGCAGCCAAGCGAAAGGGGCAGGGACTAGGGGCTACACCTTC. It codes for CASSQAKGAGTRGYTF. This chain joins TRBV4-3 and TRBJ1-2, with a weak D call TRBD1 (5 bases). Germline lookup yields CDR1 LGHNA and CDR2 YSLEER. The CDR3 has 16 residues. With 1 base removed from V and 8 bases from J, the gap between germline ends came to 20 bases.

The chain employs TRBV9 and TRBJ2-7, with TRBD2 matching over 11 bases. V gave up 0 bases and J gave up 4 bases; unmatched junction bases: 6. Germline V gene lookup returns CDR1 SGDLS and CDR2 YYNGEE. The CDR3 consists of 16 residues. CDR3 protein: CASSVAASGGPYEQYF. In nucleotides, the CDR3 is TGTGCCAGCAGCGTAGCTGCTAGCGGGGGGCCTTACGAGCAGTACTTC.

This clone has just a few counts. This rearrangement joins TRBV7-8 to TRBJ2-1, with D perhaps TRBD2 (6 bases). The CDR3 loop spans 15 amino acids. V was cut by 1 base and J by 4 bases, with 11 bases left in between. Per the germline V gene, CDR1 is SGHVS and CDR2 is FQNEAQ. CDR3 DNA sequence: TGTGCCAGCAGCTTAGTCCGGGGGTTATACAATGAGCAGTTCTTC. Its translation is CASSLVRGLYNEQFF.

The rearrangement links TRBV10-3 to TRBJ2-3; D call uncertain. Trimming took off 4 bases at V and 0 bases at J, with 8 bases between the two ends. From germline, CDR1 is ENHRY and CDR2 SYGVKD. The CDR3 consists of 14 residues. The CDR3 DNA sequence: TGTGCCATCAGTGGGGCACCTAGCACAGATACGCAGTATTTT. Its protein product is CAISGAPSTDTQYF.

The chain links TRBV9 to TRBJ1-1; 8 nucleotides align to TRBD1. Germline trimming cut 3 bases from V and 11 bases from J; bases unmatched to any gene: 12. The CDR3 loop spans 14 amino acids. CDR1 is SGDLS and CDR2 is YYNGEE in the germline V gene. Here the CDR3 reads CASSAGLDRVGAFF. The CDR3, as DNA: TGTGCCAGCAGCGCCGGTTTGGACAGGGTAGGGGCTTTCTTT.

The chain is built from TRBV18 and TRBJ2-7, with TRBD2 identical over 9 bases. The trim removed 6 bases at V and 4 bases at J, leaving 10 bases unmatched. The length of the CDR3 is 15 residues. The germline V gene has CDR1 KGHSH and CDR2 LQKENI. The CDR3 DNA reads TGTGCCAGCTCCCGGGAAGCGGGGGGCCAATACGAGCAGTACTTC. Protein product: CASSREAGGQYEQYF.

The V call is TRBV7-2, the J call TRBJ2-1; 10 bases fit TRBD2. Germline CDR1 is SGHTA and CDR2 is FQGNSA. The CDR3 consists of 15 residues. Trimming cost V 2 bases and J 3 bases; bases outside gene matches: 1. CDR3 loop: CASSLLAGVYNEQFF. The CDR3, as DNA: TGTGCCAGCAGCTTACTAGCGGGGGTCTACAATGAGCAGTTCTTC.

On this clone itself: Other DNA sequences from this sample encode an identical CDR3 as well. This chain connects TRBV2 to TRBJ1-5; 7 bases map to TRBD1. The ends lost 6 bases at V and 2 bases at J; junction bases unmatched: 1. The CDR3 has 13 amino acids. The germline gives CDR1 SNHLY, CDR2 FYNNEI. As DNA, the CDR3 is TGTGCCAGCAGAGACAGGGGCAATCAGCCCCAGCATTTT. It is translated as CASRDRGNQPQHF.

The chain couples TRBV7-9 to TRBJ2-7; tentative D call: TRBD2 (6 bases). The CDR3 contains 16 residues. Trimming removed 0 bases from V and 1 base from J, with 13 bases in between. Germline CDR1 reads SEHNR; CDR2 reads FQNEAQ (reference sequence). CDR3 nucleotide sequence: TGTGCCAGCAGCTTAGCGCTACGGGGGTGGTCCTACGAGCAGTACTTC. It specifies CASSLALRGWSYEQYF.

The chain uses TRBV7-8 and TRBJ2-3; 10 nucleotides line up with TRBD2. CDR1 is SGHVS and CDR2 is FQNEAQ in the germline V gene. Unmatched junction bases numbered 15, after V lost 3 bases and J lost 0 bases. The CDR3 has 20 amino acids. CDR3 coding DNA: TGTGCCAGCAGCTTTCGACCCGGGACTAGCGCGGACTCTAGCACAGATACGCAGTATTTT. Protein: CASSFRPGTSADSSTDTQYF.

The chain carries TRBV7-2 and TRBJ2-3; D not certain. The CDR3 has 13 amino acids. CDR1 is SGHTA, CDR2 FQGNSA, per germline. Trimming cost V 5 bases and J 1 base, with 7 bases left between them. CDR3: CASSALGTDTQYF. CDR3 coding DNA: TGTGCCAGCAGCGCGCTTGGCACAGATACGCAGTATTTT. Full variable domain (missing parts from reference TRBV7-2 and TRBJ2-3): GAGVSQSPSNKVTEKGKDVELRCDPISGHTALYWYRQSLGQGLEFLIYFQGNSAPDKSGLPSDRFSAERTGGSVSTLTIQRTQQEDSAVYLCASSALGTDTQYFGPGTRLTVL.

The rearrangement joins TRBV3-1 (or the pseudogene TRBV3-2) to TRBJ1-6; 7 bases are shared with TRBD1. This CDR3 has 14 amino acids. After removal of 5 bases from V and 4 bases from J, the junction contained 2 bases not matched to a gene. Germline-derived CDR1 and CDR2 are LGHDT and YNNKEL (reference sequence). DNA of the CDR3: TGTGCCAGCAGCGAGGGACAGTATAATTCACCCCTCCACTTT. This encodes CASSEGQYNSPLHF.

This chain uses TRBV7-2 with TRBJ1-3, with 8 bases matching TRBD1. J gave up 4 bases and V 5 bases, and 7 bases lay outside the gene matches. CDR1 and CDR2 from the germline V gene are SGHTA and FQGNSA. This CDR3 is 15 amino acids long. CDR3 in DNA: TGTGCCAGCAGCGAGCAGGGGGCAGAGGGAAACACCATATATTTT. Protein product: CASSEQGAEGNTIYF.

This chain links TRBV11-2 with TRBJ2-2; 8 bases are a match to TRBD2. The germline CDR1 and CDR2 sequences are SGHAT and FQNNGV. The ends lost 1 base at V and 2 bases at J; junction bases unmatched: 0. The CDR3 loop spans 15 amino acids. The DNA for the CDR3 is TGTGCCAGCAGCTTAGTAGCGGGAAACACCGGGGAGCTGTTTTTT. This sequence encodes CASSLVAGNTGELFF.

The chain combines TRBV3-1 (or the pseudogene TRBV3-2) with TRBJ1-2, with TRBD1 identical over 7 bases. V lost 1 base, J lost 5 bases, and 4 bases stayed unmatched. This CDR3 has 14 amino acids. Germline loops: CDR1 LGHDT, CDR2 YNNKEL (reference sequence). The CDR3 protein is CASSQGSGQYGYTF. CDR3 nucleotides: TGTGCCAGCAGCCAAGGATCGGGACAGTATGGCTACACCTTC.

This chain uses TRBV29-1 with TRBJ1-2; 7 bases align to TRBD1. CDR1 is SQVTM and CDR2 is ANQGSEA in the germline V gene. V gave up 0 bases and J gave up 4 bases; unmatched junction bases: 11. CDR3 length: 16 residues. CDR3 amino acids: CSVEDRRGPLSYGYTF. For the CDR3, the DNA is TGCAGCGTTGAAGATCGTAGGGGGCCACTGTCCTATGGCTACACCTTC.

The chain's CDR3 is CASSRAQETQYF. CDR3 DNA sequence: TGTGCCAGCAGCCGGGCCCAAGAGACCCAGTACTTC. The gene calls are TRBV6-2 or TRBV6-3 and TRBJ2-5; D is unclear. This CDR3 comprises 12 residues. Trimming left V 6 bases short and J 1 base short, with 6 bases between. Germline loops: CDR1 MNHEY, CDR2 SVGEGT.

The chain combines TRBV3-1 (or the pseudogene TRBV3-2) with TRBJ2-1; no clear D gene. The CDR3 extends over 14 amino acids. Trimming left V 6 bases short and J 0 bases short, with 9 bases between. Germline CDR1 is LGHDT and CDR2 is YNNKEL (reference sequence). The CDR3 sequence is CASSLLSSYNEQFF. In DNA form, the CDR3 reads TGTGCCAGCAGTCTCCTCAGCTCCTACAATGAGCAGTTCTTC.

V and J are TRBV29-1 and TRBJ1-1; the D is unclear. The CDR3 is made up of 10 amino acids. In germline, CDR1 is SQVTM, CDR2 ANQGSEA. Trimming took 4 bases from V and 5 from J, leaving 5 bases between them. Here the CDR3 reads CSVGGTEAFF. The CDR3 region has the DNA TGCAGCGTTGGCGGGACTGAAGCTTTCTTT.